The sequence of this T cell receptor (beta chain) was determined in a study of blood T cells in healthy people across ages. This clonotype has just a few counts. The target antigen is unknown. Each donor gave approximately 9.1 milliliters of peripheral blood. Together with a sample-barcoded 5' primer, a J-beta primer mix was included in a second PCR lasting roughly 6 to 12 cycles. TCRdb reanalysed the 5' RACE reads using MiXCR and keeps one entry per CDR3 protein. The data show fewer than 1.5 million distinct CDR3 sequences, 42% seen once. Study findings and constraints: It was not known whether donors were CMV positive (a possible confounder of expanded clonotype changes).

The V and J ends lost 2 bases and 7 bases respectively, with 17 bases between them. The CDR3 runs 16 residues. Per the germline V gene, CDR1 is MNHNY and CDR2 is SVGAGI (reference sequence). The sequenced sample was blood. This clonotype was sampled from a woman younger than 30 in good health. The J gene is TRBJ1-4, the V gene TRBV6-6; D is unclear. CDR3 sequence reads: CASSYIGKVYGEKLFF. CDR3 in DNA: TGTGCCAGCAGTTACATCGGGAAGGTCTATGGTGAAAAACTGTTTTTT.